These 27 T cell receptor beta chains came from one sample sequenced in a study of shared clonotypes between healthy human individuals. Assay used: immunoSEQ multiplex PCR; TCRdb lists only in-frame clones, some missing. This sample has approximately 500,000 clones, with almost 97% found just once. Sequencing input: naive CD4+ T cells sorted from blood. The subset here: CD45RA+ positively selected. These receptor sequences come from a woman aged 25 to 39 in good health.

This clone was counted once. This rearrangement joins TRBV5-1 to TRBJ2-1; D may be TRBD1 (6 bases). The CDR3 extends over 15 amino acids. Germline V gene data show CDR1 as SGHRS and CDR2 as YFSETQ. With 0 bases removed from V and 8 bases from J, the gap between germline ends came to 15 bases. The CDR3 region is CASSLAQGRSDEQFF. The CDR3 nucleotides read TGCGCCAGCAGCTTGGCACAGGGAAGATCTGATGAGCAGTTCTTC.

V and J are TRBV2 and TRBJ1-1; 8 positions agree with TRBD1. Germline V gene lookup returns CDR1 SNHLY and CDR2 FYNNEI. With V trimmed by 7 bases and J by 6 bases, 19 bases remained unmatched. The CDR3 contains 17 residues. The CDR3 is CASTSRGQVLISAEAFF. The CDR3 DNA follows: TGTGCCAGCACCTCAAGGGGACAGGTTCTTATATCAGCTGAAGCTTTCTTT.

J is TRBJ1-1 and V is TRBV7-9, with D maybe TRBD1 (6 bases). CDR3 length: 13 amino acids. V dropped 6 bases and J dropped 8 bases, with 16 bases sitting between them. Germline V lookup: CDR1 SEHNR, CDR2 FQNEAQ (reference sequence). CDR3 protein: CASSNRGTSEAFF. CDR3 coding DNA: TGTGCCAGCAGTAACCGAGGGACATCGGAAGCTTTCTTT.

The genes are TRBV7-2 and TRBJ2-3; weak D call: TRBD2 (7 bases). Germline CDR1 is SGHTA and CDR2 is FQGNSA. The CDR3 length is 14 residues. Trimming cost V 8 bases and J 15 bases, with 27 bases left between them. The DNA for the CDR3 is TGTGCCAGCCGACGAGGGGGGGCTTCCGAACGGTATTATTTT. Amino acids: CASRRGGASERYYF.

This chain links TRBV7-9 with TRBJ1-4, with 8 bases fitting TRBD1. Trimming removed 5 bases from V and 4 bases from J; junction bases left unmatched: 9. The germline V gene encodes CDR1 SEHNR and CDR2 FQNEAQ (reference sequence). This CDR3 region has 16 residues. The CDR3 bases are TGTGCCAGCAGCCCCTGGGGGGGACAGGTTAATGAAAAACTGTTTTTT. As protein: CASSPWGGQVNEKLFF.

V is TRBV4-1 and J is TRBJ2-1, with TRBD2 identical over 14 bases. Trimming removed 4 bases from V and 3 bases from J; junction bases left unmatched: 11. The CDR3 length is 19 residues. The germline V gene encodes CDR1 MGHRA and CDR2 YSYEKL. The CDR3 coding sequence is TGCGCCAGCAGCCGAGCGGCCGGGACTAGCGGGAGCCTCTACAATGAGCAGTTCTTC. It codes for CASSRAAGTSGSLYNEQFF.

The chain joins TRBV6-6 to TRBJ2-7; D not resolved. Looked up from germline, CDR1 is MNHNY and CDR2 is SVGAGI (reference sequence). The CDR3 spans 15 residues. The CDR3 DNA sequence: TGTACAAACCATGGCGACCCGGTCGTATGGGGCGAGCAGTACTTC. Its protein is CTNHGDPVVWGEQYF.

The CDR3 loop reads CASSASDGQNTEAFF. The CDR3 nucleotides read TGTGCCAGCAGCGCCTCGGACGGGCAGAACACTGAAGCTTTCTTT. The V and J genes are TRBV9 and TRBJ1-1, with D hard to call. Germline assignment: CDR1 SGDLS and CDR2 YYNGEE. This CDR3 region has 15 residues. V was trimmed by 3 bases and J by 1 base, leaving 13 bases between them.

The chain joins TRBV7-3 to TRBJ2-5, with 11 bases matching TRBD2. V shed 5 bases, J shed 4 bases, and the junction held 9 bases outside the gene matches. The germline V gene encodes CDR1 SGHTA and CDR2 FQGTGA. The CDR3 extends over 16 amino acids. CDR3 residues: CASSRGLAGERETQYF. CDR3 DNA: TGTGCCAGCAGCCGCGGACTAGCGGGTGAAAGAGAGACCCAGTACTTC.

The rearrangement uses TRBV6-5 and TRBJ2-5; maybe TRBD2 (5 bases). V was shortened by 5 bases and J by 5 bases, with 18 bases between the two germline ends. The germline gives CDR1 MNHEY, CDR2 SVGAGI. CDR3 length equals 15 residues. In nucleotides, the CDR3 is TGTGCCAGCAGTCCCGGGGAATACCTGGTCGAGACCCAGTACTTC. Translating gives CASSPGEYLVETQYF.

The CDR3 region has the DNA TGTGCCAGCAGCAAGGAGGTACAGGGCCAAGAGACCCAGTACTTC. This gives the protein CASSKEVQGQETQYF. The V and J genes are TRBV21-1 and TRBJ2-5; TRBD1 is the table's D call and was not checked against the DNA. TRBV21-1 is a recognized pseudogene. The CDR3 contains 15 residues.

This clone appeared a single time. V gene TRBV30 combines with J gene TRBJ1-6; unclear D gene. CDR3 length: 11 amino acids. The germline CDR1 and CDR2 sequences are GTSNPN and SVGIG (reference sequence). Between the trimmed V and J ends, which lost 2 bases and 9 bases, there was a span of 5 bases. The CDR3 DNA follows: TGTGCCTGGAGTTGGGTTTCACCCCTCCACTTT. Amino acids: CAWSWVSPLHF.

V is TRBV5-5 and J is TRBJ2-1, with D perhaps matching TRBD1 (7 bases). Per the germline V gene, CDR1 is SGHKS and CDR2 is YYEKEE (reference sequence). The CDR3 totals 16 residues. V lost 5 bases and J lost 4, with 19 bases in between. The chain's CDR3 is CASSSRGDTSYNEQFF. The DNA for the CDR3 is TGTGCCAGCAGTTCCAGGGGGGACACCTCATACAATGAGCAGTTCTTC.

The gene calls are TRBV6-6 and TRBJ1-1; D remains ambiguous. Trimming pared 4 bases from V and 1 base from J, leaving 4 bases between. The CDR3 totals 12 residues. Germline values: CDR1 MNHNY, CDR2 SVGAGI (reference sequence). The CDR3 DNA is TGTGCCAGCAGTTCCAAGAACACTGAAGCTTTCTTT. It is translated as CASSSKNTEAFF.

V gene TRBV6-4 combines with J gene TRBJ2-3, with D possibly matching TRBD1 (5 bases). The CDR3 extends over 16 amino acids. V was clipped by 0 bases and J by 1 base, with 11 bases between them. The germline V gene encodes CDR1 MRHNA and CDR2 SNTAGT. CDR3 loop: CASSDSGHVGTDTQYF. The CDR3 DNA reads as TGTGCCAGCAGTGACTCGGGGCACGTAGGCACAGATACGCAGTATTTT.

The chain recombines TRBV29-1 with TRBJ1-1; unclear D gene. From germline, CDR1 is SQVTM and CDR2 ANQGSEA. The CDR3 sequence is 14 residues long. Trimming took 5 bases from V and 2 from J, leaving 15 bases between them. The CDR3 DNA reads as TGCAGCGTTTCCTTAAAACCCCTAAACACTGAAGCTTTCTTT. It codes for CSVSLKPLNTEAFF.

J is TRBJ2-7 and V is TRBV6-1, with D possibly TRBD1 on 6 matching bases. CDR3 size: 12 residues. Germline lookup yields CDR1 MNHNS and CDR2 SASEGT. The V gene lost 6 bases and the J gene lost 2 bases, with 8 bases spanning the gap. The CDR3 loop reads CASSGQTYEQYF. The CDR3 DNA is TGTGCCAGCAGCGGACAGACCTACGAGCAGTACTTC.

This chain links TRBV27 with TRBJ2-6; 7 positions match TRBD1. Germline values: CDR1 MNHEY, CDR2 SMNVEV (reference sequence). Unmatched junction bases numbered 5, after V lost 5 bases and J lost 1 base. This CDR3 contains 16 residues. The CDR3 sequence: CASSPQDRSGANVLTF. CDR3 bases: TGTGCCAGCAGTCCTCAGGACAGGTCTGGGGCCAACGTCCTGACTTTC.

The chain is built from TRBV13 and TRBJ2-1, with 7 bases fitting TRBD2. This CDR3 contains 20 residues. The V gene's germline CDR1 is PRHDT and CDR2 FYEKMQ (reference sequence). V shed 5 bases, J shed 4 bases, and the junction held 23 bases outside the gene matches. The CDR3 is CASSRLSGRVRSGNYNEQFF. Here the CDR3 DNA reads TGTGCCAGCAGCCGATTATCGGGCAGGGTAAGAAGCGGGAATTACAATGAGCAGTTCTTC.

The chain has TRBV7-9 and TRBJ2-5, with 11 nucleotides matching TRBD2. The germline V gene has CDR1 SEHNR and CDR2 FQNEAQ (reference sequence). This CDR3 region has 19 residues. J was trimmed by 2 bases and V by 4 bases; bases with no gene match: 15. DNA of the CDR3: TGTGCCAGCAGCTACCGGAGACTAGCGGGATTTTTGAGTCAAGAGACCCAGTACTTC. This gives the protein CASSYRRLAGFLSQETQYF.

DNA of the CDR3: TGTGCCAGCAGTTACGACAGGGATACTGAAGCTTTCTTT. Protein sequence: CASSYDRDTEAFF. This chain joins TRBV6-4 and TRBJ1-1; 7 nucleotides match TRBD1. CDR1 and CDR2 (germline): MRHNA, SNTAGT. V lost 5 bases, J lost 5 bases, and 5 bases stayed unmatched. This CDR3 region has 13 residues.

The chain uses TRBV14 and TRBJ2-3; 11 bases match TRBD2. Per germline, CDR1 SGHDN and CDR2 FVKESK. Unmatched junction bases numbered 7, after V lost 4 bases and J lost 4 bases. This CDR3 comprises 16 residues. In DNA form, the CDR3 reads TGTGCCAGCAGCCCCATAGCGGGAGGGCGGGCAGATACGCAGTATTTT. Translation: CASSPIAGGRADTQYF.

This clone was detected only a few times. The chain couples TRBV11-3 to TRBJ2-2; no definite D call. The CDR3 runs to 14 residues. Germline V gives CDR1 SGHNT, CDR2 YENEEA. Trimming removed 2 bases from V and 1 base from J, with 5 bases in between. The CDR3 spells CASSLKGNTGELFF. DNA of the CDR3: TGTGCCAGCAGCTTAAAGGGGAACACCGGGGAGCTGTTTTTT.

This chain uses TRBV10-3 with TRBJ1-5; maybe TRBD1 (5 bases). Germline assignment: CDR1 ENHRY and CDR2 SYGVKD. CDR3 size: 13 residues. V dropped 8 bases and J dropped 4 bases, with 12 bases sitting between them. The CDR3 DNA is TGTGCCATCTCGCAGGGTTGGAATCAGCCCCAGCATTTT. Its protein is CAISQGWNQPQHF.

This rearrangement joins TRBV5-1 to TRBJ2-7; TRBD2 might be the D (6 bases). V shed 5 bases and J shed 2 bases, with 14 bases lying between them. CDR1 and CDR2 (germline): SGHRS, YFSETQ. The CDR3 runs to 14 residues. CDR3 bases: TGCGCCAGCAGGGGACTGAACGAGGCCTACGAGCAGTACTTC. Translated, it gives CASRGLNEAYEQYF.

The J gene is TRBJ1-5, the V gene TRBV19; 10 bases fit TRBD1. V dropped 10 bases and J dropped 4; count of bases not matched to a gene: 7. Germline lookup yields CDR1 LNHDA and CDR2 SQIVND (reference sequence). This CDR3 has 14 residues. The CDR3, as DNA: TGTGCCACCGGGGGGACAGGGGTTAATCAGCCCCAGCATTTT. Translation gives CATGGTGVNQPQHF.

The CDR3 is CASSRGQGLDQETQYF. The CDR3 DNA reads TGTGCCAGCAGCCGGGGACAGGGATTAGACCAAGAGACCCAGTACTTC. This rearrangement joins TRBV7-9 to TRBJ2-5, with 9 bases aligning to TRBD1. Germline CDR1 SEHNR, CDR2 FQNEAQ (reference sequence). This CDR3 is built from 16 residues. Trimming took 5 bases from V and 0 from J; bases not matched to a gene: 7.